Listed below are T cell receptor beta chains from one sample, sequenced in a study of T cell clonotyping in hematopoietic cell transplantation. The assay was immunoSEQ multiplex PCR, and TCRdb's table has in-frame clones only and misses some. The table shows tens of thousands of clones, with 70% to 90% occurring only once. Sample: peripheral blood mononuclear cells, taken before stem cell transplant. Every receptor here comes from a man in his 60s with biphenotypic leukemia. Some clones in this sample may be carry-over from other donors' samples. Both conserved end residues are part of each CDR3. Fields, in order: clone size, CDR3 length, V gene, J gene, D gene, CDR3 DNA, CDR3 protein. A D gene is named only where the DNA matches it firmly. Clone size is not always given. Where it is, it says once, few, many or a class for expanded clones.

clone size: -
CDR3 length: 15
V gene: TRBV19
J gene: TRBJ2-7
D gene: -
CDR3 DNA: TGTGCCAGTAGCCCCCGGGGGTTTATCTCCTACGAGCAGTACTTC
CDR3 protein: CASSPRGFISYEQYF

clone size: -
CDR3 length: 15
V gene: TRBV12-5
J gene: TRBJ1-4
D gene: -
CDR3 DNA: TGTGCTAGTGGTTTGAACACGTCTCTTAATGAAAAACTGTTTTTT
CDR3 protein: CASGLNTSLNEKLFF

clone size: -
CDR3 length: 15
V gene: TRBV7-9
J gene: TRBJ2-1
D gene: TRBD2
CDR3 DNA: TGTGCCAGCAGCTCCCAGGGACTAGCCTACAATGAGCAGTTCTTC
CDR3 protein: CASSSQGLAYNEQFF

clone size: -
CDR3 length: 12
V gene: TRBV30
J gene: TRBJ2-7
D gene: -
CDR3 DNA: TGTGCCTGGAGTGTTAGGGACTACGAGCAGTACTTC
CDR3 protein: CAWSVRDYEQYF

clone size: -
CDR3 length: 12
V gene: TRBV6-4
J gene: TRBJ1-1
D gene: -
CDR3 DNA: TGTGCCAGCAGGGGGGCGGCGGGTGAAGCTTTCTTT
CDR3 protein: CASRGAAGEAFF

clone size: -
CDR3 length: 18
V gene: TRBV10-2
J gene: TRBJ1-3
D gene: -
CDR3 DNA: TGCGCCAGCAGTGAGTCCTGGGGTCTTGGGGTATCTGGAAACACCATATATTTT
CDR3 protein: CASSESWGLGVSGNTIYF

clone size: -
CDR3 length: 15
V gene: TRBV7-9
J gene: TRBJ1-2
D gene: -
CDR3 DNA: TGTGCCAGCAGCTTAGACGTCCCAGGGGTGTATGGCTACACCTTC
CDR3 protein: CASSLDVPGVYGYTF

clone size: once
CDR3 length: 15
V gene: TRBV5-4
J gene: TRBJ1-4
D gene: -
CDR3 DNA: TGTGCCAGCAGCTCCTTCCCGGCTACTTATGAAAAACTGTTTTTT
CDR3 protein: CASSSFPATYEKLFF

clone size: -
CDR3 length: 13
V gene: TRBV29-1
J gene: TRBJ1-1
D gene: -
CDR3 DNA: TGCAGCGTTGAACGGCAAAGGAACACTGAAGCTTTCTTT
CDR3 protein: CSVERQRNTEAFF

clone size: -
CDR3 length: 17
V gene: TRBV28
J gene: TRBJ1-2
D gene: TRBD1
CDR3 DNA: TGTGCCAGCAGTGAACCATCAACAGGGGGCGATGTGCGGGGCTACACCTTC
CDR3 protein: CASSEPSTGGDVRGYTF

clone size: -
CDR3 length: 11
V gene: TRBV28
J gene: TRBJ2-5
D gene: -
CDR3 DNA: TGTGCCAGCAGTATTGGGGAGACCCAGTACTTC
CDR3 protein: CASSIGETQYF

clone size: -
CDR3 length: 16
V gene: TRBV4-1
J gene: TRBJ2-7
D gene: TRBD1
CDR3 DNA: TGCGCCAGCAGCCAAGACCCCGGGGACAGGGCCTACGAGCAGTACTTC
CDR3 protein: CASSQDPGDRAYEQYF

clone size: -
CDR3 length: 15
V gene: TRBV19
J gene: TRBJ2-5
D gene: -
CDR3 DNA: TGTGCCAGTAGTCTCGGGACGGCGCCTCGTGAGACCCAGTACTTC
CDR3 protein: CASSLGTAPRETQYF

clone size: -
CDR3 length: 15
V gene: TRBV11-2
J gene: TRBJ1-2
D gene: -
CDR3 DNA: TGTGCCAGCAGCTTAGGAGGGGTACCCACTTATGGCTACACCTTC
CDR3 protein: CASSLGGVPTYGYTF

clone size: once
CDR3 length: 12
V gene: TRBV30
J gene: TRBJ1-1
D gene: -
CDR3 DNA: TGTGCCTGGAGTGAGAGGAACAGTGAAGCTTTCTTT
CDR3 protein: CAWSERNSEAFF

clone size: -
CDR3 length: 15
V gene: TRBV2
J gene: TRBJ1-4
D gene: -
CDR3 DNA: TGTGCCAGCAGCCCGGACATCGCAACTAATGAAAAACTGTTTTTT
CDR3 protein: CASSPDIATNEKLFF

clone size: once
CDR3 length: 15
V gene: TRBV4-1
J gene: TRBJ1-1
D gene: -
CDR3 DNA: TGCGCCAGCAGCCCCCTAGACAGAACGAACACTGAAGCTTTCTTT
CDR3 protein: CASSPLDRTNTEAFF

clone size: -
CDR3 length: 15
V gene: TRBV9
J gene: TRBJ2-2
D gene: -
CDR3 DNA: TGTGCCAGCAGTGAGACTAGAGGGGAGGTCGGGGAGCTGTTTTTT
CDR3 protein: CASSETRGEVGELFF

clone size: -
CDR3 length: 16
V gene: TRBV7-8
J gene: TRBJ1-4
D gene: -
CDR3 DNA: TGTGCCAGCAGCTTAGACAGGGACATAGCTAATGAAAAACTGTTTTTT
CDR3 protein: CASSLDRDIANEKLFF

clone size: once
CDR3 length: 13
V gene: TRBV19
J gene: TRBJ1-1
D gene: -
CDR3 DNA: TGTGCCGCATTTGGTCAGGGTGACACTGAAGCTTTCTTT
CDR3 protein: CAAFGQGDTEAFF

clone size: few
CDR3 length: 13
V gene: TRBV27
J gene: TRBJ2-3
D gene: TRBD1
CDR3 DNA: TGTGCCATCAGGACAGGGGGCACAGATACGCAGTATTTT
CDR3 protein: CAIRTGGTDTQYF

clone size: -
CDR3 length: 15
V gene: TRBV5-1
J gene: TRBJ2-7
D gene: TRBD1
CDR3 DNA: TGCGCCAGCAGCTTGGATCCGGGACAGGGCTACGAGCAGTACTTC
CDR3 protein: CASSLDPGQGYEQYF

clone size: medium-sized
CDR3 length: 14
V gene: TRBV7-8
J gene: TRBJ1-2
D gene: -
CDR3 DNA: TGTGCTTCCACCCGGGGGCGGGGAGTCTATGGCTACACCTTC
CDR3 protein: CASTRGRGVYGYTF

clone size: -
CDR3 length: 13
V gene: TRBV7-3
J gene: TRBJ2-3
D gene: -
CDR3 DNA: TGTGCCAGCAGCCCCAACGGGGGCTATACGCAGTATTTT
CDR3 protein: CASSPNGGYTQYF

clone size: -
CDR3 length: 14
V gene: TRBV7-2
J gene: TRBJ1-3
D gene: -
CDR3 DNA: TGTGCCAGCAGCGGAGCGGGGATTGGGAACACCATATATTTT
CDR3 protein: CASSGAGIGNTIYF

clone size: -
CDR3 length: 16
V gene: TRBV28
J gene: TRBJ1-5
D gene: TRBD1
CDR3 DNA: TGTGCCAGCAGTCAACATCCAGACAGGGCAAATCAGCCCCAGCATTTT
CDR3 protein: CASSQHPDRANQPQHF

clone size: -
CDR3 length: 13
V gene: TRBV5-1
J gene: TRBJ2-1
D gene: -
CDR3 DNA: TGCGCCAGCAGCTTGTCGACCTACAATGAGCAGTTCTTC
CDR3 protein: CASSLSTYNEQFF

clone size: -
CDR3 length: 13
V gene: TRBV27
J gene: TRBJ2-5
D gene: -
CDR3 DNA: TGTGCCAGCAGTCACAGGGAGCGAGAGACCCAGTACTTC
CDR3 protein: CASSHRERETQYF

clone size: -
CDR3 length: 16
V gene: TRBV7-9
J gene: TRBJ2-6
D gene: -
CDR3 DNA: TGTGCCGGAAGACAGGGAGGACTCTCTGGGGCCAACGTCCTGACTTTC
CDR3 protein: CAGRQGGLSGANVLTF

clone size: -
CDR3 length: 14
V gene: TRBV6-6
J gene: TRBJ1-1
D gene: TRBD1
CDR3 DNA: TGTGCCAGCTCGGGACAGGGGACGAACACTGAAGCTTTCTTT
CDR3 protein: CASSGQGTNTEAFF

clone size: -
CDR3 length: 14
V gene: TRBV5-1
J gene: TRBJ2-1
D gene: -
CDR3 DNA: TGCGCCAGCAGCGACGGAAGAACCGACAATGAGCAGTTCTTC
CDR3 protein: CASSDGRTDNEQFF

clone size: -
CDR3 length: 15
V gene: TRBV7-8
J gene: TRBJ2-7
D gene: TRBD1
CDR3 DNA: TGTGCCAGCAGCTTCCAAGGACAGGGAGACTACGAGCAGTACTTC
CDR3 protein: CASSFQGQGDYEQYF

clone size: -
CDR3 length: 14
V gene: TRBV30
J gene: TRBJ1-2
D gene: TRBD1
CDR3 DNA: TGTGCCTGCCCGGCGGCAGGGGGCGGCTATGGCTACACCTTC
CDR3 protein: CACPAAGGGYGYTF

clone size: few
CDR3 length: 14
V gene: TRBV7-8
J gene: TRBJ1-2
D gene: -
CDR3 DNA: TGTGCCAGCAGCTCTAAGGACAGACCATATGGCTACACCTTC
CDR3 protein: CASSSKDRPYGYTF

clone size: -
CDR3 length: 14
V gene: TRBV9
J gene: TRBJ2-7
D gene: TRBD1
CDR3 DNA: TGTGCCAGCAGTTCCGGGACAGGGGTTTACGAGCAGTACTTC
CDR3 protein: CASSSGTGVYEQYF